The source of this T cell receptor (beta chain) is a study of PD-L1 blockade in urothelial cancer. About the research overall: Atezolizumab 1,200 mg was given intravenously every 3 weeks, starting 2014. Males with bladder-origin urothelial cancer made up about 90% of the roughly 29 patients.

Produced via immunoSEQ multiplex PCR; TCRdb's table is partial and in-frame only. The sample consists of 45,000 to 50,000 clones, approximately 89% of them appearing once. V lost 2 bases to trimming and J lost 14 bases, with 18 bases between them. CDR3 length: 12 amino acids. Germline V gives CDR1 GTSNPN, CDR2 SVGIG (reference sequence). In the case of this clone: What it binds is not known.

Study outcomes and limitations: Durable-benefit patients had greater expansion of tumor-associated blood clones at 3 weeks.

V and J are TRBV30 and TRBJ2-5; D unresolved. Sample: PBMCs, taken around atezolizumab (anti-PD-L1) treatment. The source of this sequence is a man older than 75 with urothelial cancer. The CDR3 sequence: CAWSQPSRVPYF. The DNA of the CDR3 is TGTGCCTGGAGTCAACCTTCAAGAGTACCTTACTTC.